These 30 T cell receptor beta chains were all obtained from the same sample, sequenced in a study of PD-L1 blockade in urothelial cancer. Clones were sequenced by immunoSEQ multiplex PCR, and TCRdb holds only the in-frame ones, with some missing. Here the sample spans about 43,000 clones, 88% being singletons. Sequencing used PBMCs, obtained around atezolizumab (anti-PD-L1) treatment. The receptors were sampled from a woman aged 55 to 70 with urothelial cancer.

CDR3 in DNA: TGTGCCATCAGACCGGGACAGGGGGCGGAGGAGCAGTACTTC. Amino acids: CAIRPGQGAEEQYF. The chain uses TRBV10-3 and TRBJ2-7; 12 bases fit TRBD1. Germline V gene data show CDR1 as ENHRY and CDR2 as SYGVKD. The ends lost 6 bases at V and 7 bases at J; junction bases unmatched: 7. CDR3 size: 14 residues.

The genes are TRBV6-1 and TRBJ2-3, with 15 positions matching TRBD2. Germline CDR1 MNHNS, CDR2 SASEGT. This CDR3 region has 15 residues. J lost 5 bases, V lost 7 bases, and 4 bases had no gene match. The CDR3 region has the DNA TGTGCCAGCACCGGGACTAGCGGGGGGTTAGATACGCAGTATTTT. Its translation: CASTGTSGGLDTQYF.

This clone was recorded once. The chain is built from TRBV5-4 and TRBJ2-4, with TRBD1 matching over 7 bases. CDR3 length equals 13 residues. After removal of 5 bases from V and 5 bases from J, the junction contained 4 bases not matched to a gene. In germline, CDR1 is SGHNT, CDR2 YYREEE (reference sequence). CDR3 region: CASSRDRENIQYF. CDR3 coding DNA: TGTGCCAGCAGTCGGGACAGAGAAAACATTCAGTACTTC.

The chain recombines TRBV27 with TRBJ1-5; D gene unclear. The V end lost 2 bases, the J end lost 6 bases, and 11 bases lay between the germline ends. CDR1 is MNHEY, CDR2 SMNVEV, per germline (reference sequence). The CDR3 is made up of 14 amino acids. CDR3 region: CASSLVRGGQPQHF. CDR3 coding DNA: TGTGCCAGCAGTTTAGTTCGGGGTGGTCAGCCCCAGCATTTT.

This chain connects TRBV9 to TRBJ2-1, with 11 bases that match TRBD2. V lost 4 bases, J lost 7 bases, and 10 bases stayed unmatched. This CDR3 contains 16 residues. Germline-derived CDR1 and CDR2 are SGDLS and YYNGEE. The CDR3 DNA reads as TGTGCCAGCAGCCAATTATTAGCGGGAGGGAGGAATGAGCAGTTCTTC. This encodes CASSQLLAGGRNEQFF. The variable domain in full, with the rest retrieved from reference TRBV9 and TRBJ2-1, is DSGVTQTPKHLITATGQRVTLRCSPRSGDLSVYWYQQSLDQGLQFLIQYYNGEERAKGNILERFSAQQFPDLHSELNLSSLELGDSALYFCASSQLLAGGRNEQFFGPGTRLTVL.

This chain links TRBV5-4 with TRBJ2-3, with 8 bases that match TRBD1. The CDR3 runs 14 residues. J lost 4 bases, V lost 4 bases, and 5 bases had no gene match. CDR1 and CDR2 from the germline V gene are SGHNT and YYREEE (reference sequence). The CDR3 region has the DNA TGTGCCAGCAGCCTCTCAGGGGGCTCAGATACGCAGTATTTT. Protein product: CASSLSGGSDTQYF. The complete variable domain, with remaining parts taken from reference TRBV5-4 and TRBJ2-3, reads ETGVTQSPTHLIKTRGQQVTLRCSSQSGHNTVSWYQQALGQGPQFIFQYYREEENGRGNFPPRFSGLQFPNYSSELNVNALELDDSALYLCASSLSGGSDTQYFGPGTRLTVL.

V gene TRBV2 combines with J gene TRBJ2-5; D might be TRBD2 (5 bases). Trimming cost V 6 bases and J 1 base, with 12 bases left between them. CDR3 size: 14 residues. Germline lookup yields CDR1 SNHLY and CDR2 FYNNEI. CDR3 nucleotides: TGTGCCAGCAGGACTATGGGAAGCCAAGAGACCCAGTACTTC. Encoded protein: CASRTMGSQETQYF.

The CDR3 DNA is TGTGCCAGCAGTGGACAGGGGAGCGGAGGCTACACCTTC. Protein sequence: CASSGQGSGGYTF. The rearrangement joins TRBV6-4 to TRBJ1-2; 8 nucleotides agree with TRBD1. The junction had 6 bases not matched to a gene; V was cut back by 4 bases and J by 8 bases. The CDR3 extends over 13 amino acids. CDR1 and CDR2 from the germline V gene are MRHNA and SNTAGT.

The chain joins TRBV10-3 to TRBJ2-3, with D hard to call. The CDR3 has 14 amino acids. In germline, CDR1 is ENHRY, CDR2 SYGVKD. Trimming cost V 7 bases and J 0 bases, with 11 bases left between them. CDR3 residues: CAIKGLTSTDTQYF. For the CDR3, the DNA is TGTGCCATCAAAGGCTTGACTAGCACAGATACGCAGTATTTT.

To note about this clone: Other DNA sequences in the sample encode the same CDR3. V usage is TRBV20-1 and J usage is TRBJ2-2; D uncertain. V shed 4 bases and J shed 3 bases, with 3 bases lying between them. The CDR3 contains 11 residues. Germline V gene sequence: CDR1 DFQATT, CDR2 SNEGSKA (reference sequence). The CDR3, as DNA: TGCAGTGCTACCGACACCGGGGAGCTGTTTTTT. It codes for CSATDTGELFF.

The chain combines TRBV18 with TRBJ2-5, with D tentatively TRBD2 (5 bases). CDR3 length: 13 residues. V was shortened by 2 bases and J by 1 base, with 5 bases between the two germline ends. Germline CDR1 reads KGHSH; CDR2 reads LQKENI. CDR3 nucleotide sequence: TGTGCCAGCTCACCAGGACTCCAAGAGACCCAGTACTTC. Protein sequence: CASSPGLQETQYF. The full variable domain, in which reference TRBV18 and TRBJ2-5 provide the parts outside the CDR3, is NAGVMQNPRHLVRRRGQEARLRCSPMKGHSHVYWYRQLPEEGLKFMVYLQKENIIDESGMPKERFSAEFPKEGPSILRIQQVVRGDSAAYFCASSPGLQETQYFGPGTRLLVL.

The chain has TRBV2 and TRBJ2-1; D unclear. V lost 2 bases and J 7 bases, leaving 3 bases between the germline ends. Germline V lookup: CDR1 SNHLY, CDR2 FYNNEI. CDR3 length: 11 amino acids. CDR3: CASSELNEQFF. DNA for the CDR3: TGTGCCAGCAGTGAACTGAATGAGCAGTTCTTC.

This chain uses TRBV27 with TRBJ2-7, with 9 bases fitting TRBD2. V was clipped by 6 bases and J by 2 bases; unmatched bases: 8. There are 15 residues in the CDR3. In germline, CDR1 is MNHEY, CDR2 SMNVEV (reference sequence). The CDR3 nucleotides read TGTGCCAGCAGAAAAGCGGGGGGTTATGCCTACGAGCAGTACTTC. The encoded protein is CASRKAGGYAYEQYF.

This clone has more than one count but fewer than ten. This chain uses TRBV5-1 with TRBJ2-1, with D possibly TRBD2 on 7 matching bases. This CDR3 contains 15 residues. V lost 4 bases and J lost 9, with 20 bases in between. CDR1 SGHRS and CDR2 YFSETQ come from the germline V gene. The CDR3 sequence: CASSLWGGASGEQFF. The CDR3 DNA sequence: TGCGCCAGCAGCCTCTGGGGGGGGGCTTCTGGTGAGCAGTTCTTC.

This chain connects TRBV5-1 to TRBJ2-7, with D maybe TRBD1 (5 bases). This CDR3 spans 17 amino acids. V was cut by 3 bases and J by 7 bases, with 26 bases left in between. CDR1 SGHRS and CDR2 YFSETQ come from the germline V gene. The CDR3 DNA is TGCGCCAGCAGCTCCGTACCAATCCCTAGGGGTCTCTGGGAGCAGTACTTC. This sequence encodes CASSSVPIPRGLWEQYF.

V is TRBV18 and J is TRBJ1-6; 7 bases are a match to TRBD1. The CDR3 length is 21 residues. From germline, CDR1 is KGHSH and CDR2 LQKENI. The V segment lost 0 bases and the J segment 9 bases; nucleotides outside the gene matches: 23. As DNA, the CDR3 is TGTGCCAGCTCACCACCGCTGACAGGGATAGGCTTTGGCAGAAGAATTTCACCCCTCCACTTT. This sequence encodes CASSPPLTGIGFGRRISPLHF.

The V call is TRBV2, the J call TRBJ2-7; TRBD1 might be the D (6 bases). V gave up 6 bases and J gave up 2 bases, with 14 bases separating them. CDR3 length: 14 amino acids. Germline CDR1 and CDR2: SNHLY and FYNNEI. The CDR3 loop is CASRSWTATYEQYF. The CDR3 DNA reads TGTGCCAGCAGGTCGTGGACAGCAACCTACGAGCAGTACTTC.

This chain links TRBV5-6 with TRBJ2-1, with 11 bases fitting TRBD2. Germline CDR1 reads SGHDT; CDR2 reads YYEEEE. This CDR3 has 16 residues. Trimming removed 4 bases from V and 3 bases from J; junction bases left unmatched: 6. CDR3 loop: CASSIGLAGGYNEQFF. CDR3 coding DNA: TGTGCCAGCAGCATTGGGCTAGCGGGAGGCTACAATGAGCAGTTCTTC. The variable domain in full, with the rest retrieved from reference TRBV5-6 and TRBJ2-1, is DAGVTQSPTHLIKTRGQQVTLRCSPKSGHDTVSWYQQALGQGPQFIFQYYEEEERQRGNFPDRFSGHQFPNYSSELNVNALLLGDSALYLCASSIGLAGGYNEQFFGPGTRLTVL.

The J gene is TRBJ2-4, the V gene TRBV29-1, with D perhaps TRBD2 (6 bases). Trimming removed 7 bases from V and 3 bases from J, with 19 bases in between. Germline lookup yields CDR1 SQVTM and CDR2 ANQGSEA. This CDR3 comprises 15 residues. This CDR3 reads CSAGGVWQGKNIQYF. The DNA of the CDR3 is TGCAGCGCAGGCGGGGTTTGGCAGGGCAAAAACATTCAGTACTTC. Full variable domain (rest looked up from reference TRBV29-1 and TRBJ2-4): SAVISQKPSRDICQRGTSLTIQCQVDSQVTMMFWYRQQPGQSLTLIATANQGSEATYESGFVIDKFPISRPNLTFSTLTVSNMSPEDSSIYLCSAGGVWQGKNIQYFGAGTRLSVL.

V usage is TRBV7-9 and J usage is TRBJ2-7, with D perhaps TRBD2 (6 bases). V lost 4 bases to trimming and J lost 4 bases, with 20 bases between them. CDR3 length: 16 residues. Germline V lookup: CDR1 SEHNR, CDR2 FQNEAQ (reference sequence). CDR3: CASSSLLGRGDYEQYF. The CDR3 DNA is TGTGCCAGCAGCTCCCTCCTGGGGCGGGGAGATTACGAGCAGTACTTC.

The chain recombines TRBV27 with TRBJ2-3, with TRBD1 matching 9 bases. The germline CDR1 and CDR2 sequences are MNHEY and SMNVEV (reference sequence). The CDR3 is made up of 17 amino acids. Trimming cost V 3 bases and J 3 bases; bases outside gene matches: 10. CDR3 region: CASSLFSGTGLTDTQYF. For the CDR3, the DNA is TGTGCCAGCAGTTTGTTCTCCGGGACAGGGTTGACAGATACGCAGTATTTT.

The table lists this clone with a count of one. The rearrangement links TRBV2 to TRBJ2-1; 10 bases map to TRBD2. The V gene's germline CDR1 is SNHLY and CDR2 FYNNEI. The CDR3 contains 15 residues. Unmatched junction bases numbered 2, after V lost 6 bases and J lost 0 bases. This CDR3 is CASRGLAPSYNEQFF. The CDR3 nucleotides read TGTGCCAGCAGGGGACTAGCGCCCTCCTACAATGAGCAGTTCTTC.

The chain carries TRBV9 and TRBJ1-5; 10 bases are a match to TRBD1. The CDR3 covers 15 residues. Germline V gene lookup returns CDR1 SGDLS and CDR2 YYNGEE. V was clipped by 2 bases and J by 6 bases; unmatched bases: 5. Here the CDR3 reads CASSVTGGDGQPQHF. The CDR3 DNA reads TGTGCCAGCAGCGTGACAGGGGGCGACGGTCAGCCCCAGCATTTT.

The chain has TRBV28 and TRBJ1-4, with 9 bases aligning to TRBD1. Trimming cost V 4 bases and J 0 bases; bases outside gene matches: 6. CDR1 is MDHEN, CDR2 SYDVKM, per germline. This CDR3 is 17 amino acids long. As DNA, the CDR3 is TGTGCCAGCAGTTCTCAGGACAGGGGAGCAACTAATGAAAAACTGTTTTTT. It translates to CASSSQDRGATNEKLFF.

The V call is TRBV2, the J call TRBJ1-2; D is unclear. Trimming took 4 bases from V and 2 from J, leaving 14 bases between them. The CDR3 contains 15 residues. Germline V CDR1 and CDR2: SNHLY, FYNNEI. DNA of the CDR3: TGTGCCAGCAGTGTTGTCCAACTGATCAACTATGGCTACACCTTC. Translated: CASSVVQLINYGYTF.

The chain carries TRBV7-9 and TRBJ2-3; D is ambiguous. The CDR3 loop spans 13 amino acids. V was shortened by 3 bases and J by 2 bases, with 6 bases between the two germline ends. Germline V CDR1 and CDR2: SEHNR, FQNEAQ (reference sequence). The CDR3 bases are TGTGCCAGCAGCTTTTACATCACAGATACGCAGTATTTT. Its protein is CASSFYITDTQYF.

V and J are TRBV9 and TRBJ1-2; 8 bases match TRBD1. Germline assignment: CDR1 SGDLS and CDR2 YYNGEE. This CDR3 is built from 18 residues. Unmatched junction bases numbered 14, after V lost 3 bases and J lost 1 base. For the CDR3, the DNA is TGTGCCAGCAGCGCCAACCAGGGGGCGCGAGTTCTTAACTATGGCTACACCTTC. Translating gives CASSANQGARVLNYGYTF.

This clone appeared once. The genes are TRBV4-1 and TRBJ1-2, with a possible D match to TRBD1 (5 bases). CDR3 length equals 15 residues. V was clipped by 4 bases and J by 5 bases, with 17 bases between them. Looked up from germline, CDR1 is MGHRA and CDR2 is YSYEKL. The CDR3 sequence: CASSLNTGAGYGYTF. Written as DNA, the CDR3 is TGCGCCAGCAGCCTCAATACAGGCGCTGGGTATGGCTACACCTTC.

The table lists this clone with a count of one. The gene calls are TRBV21-1 and TRBJ1-1. TRBV21-1 is reported as a pseudogene. This CDR3 contains 16 residues. CDR3 nucleotide sequence: TGTGCCAGCAGCCTGAGGGTGGGGAGCAGGAACACTGAAGCTTTCTTT. As protein: CASSLRVGSRNTEAFF.

The rearrangement links TRBV5-1 to TRBJ2-7; perhaps TRBD2 as D (6 bases). V lost 3 bases, J lost 2 bases, and 12 bases lay in between. Germline V gene sequence: CDR1 SGHRS, CDR2 YFSETQ. The CDR3 sequence is 14 residues long. The CDR3: CASSWGTHAYEQYF. CDR3 DNA sequence: TGCGCCAGCAGCTGGGGGACTCACGCCTACGAGCAGTACTTC.